The clone carrying this T cell receptor (beta chain) was seen a handful of times. Time point in this sample: sample taken at primary tumor resection. Tumor, nontumor lung or frozen PBMC supplied whole RNA that was sequenced unsorted. In TCRdb, the 5' RACE reads were re-called with MiXCR into one record per CDR3 protein. The sample lists 35,000 to 45,000 distinct CDR3 sequences, roughly 6.5% occurring once. The data were obtained in a study of spatial heterogeneity in lung cancer. The CDR3 length is 14 residues. V dropped 1 base and J dropped 10 bases, with 12 bases sitting between them. Germline CDR1 SGHNT, CDR2 YYREEE (reference sequence).

The V call is TRBV5-4, the J call TRBJ1-6, with D possibly TRBD1 on 5 matching bases. This sequence originates from a female donor with early-stage non-small cell lung cancer. The material sequenced was PBMCs, taken at surgery. CDR3 region: CASSLTGPSSPLHF. In nucleotides, the CDR3 is TGTGCCAGCAGCTTGACAGGACCTAGCTCACCCCTCCACTTT.